The next 5 T cell receptor beta chains were all read from a single sample in a study of regulatory T cells. The primer mix had 52 TRBV and 13 TRBJ primers. Generated by immunoSEQ multiplex PCR, the TCRdb table keeps only in-frame clones and is missing some. The sample contains around 5,900 clones, more than 80% of which appear only once. The source material was CD8+ T cells sorted from blood. These receptors all stem from a child between 10 and 17 years old with CD3G deficiency.

This rearrangement joins TRBV7-9 to TRBJ2-1; D unclear. CDR1 is SEHNR, CDR2 FQNEAQ, per germline (reference sequence). The CDR3 is made up of 14 amino acids. V dropped 5 bases and J dropped 0 bases, with 8 bases sitting between them. In DNA, the CDR3 is TGTGCCAGCAGCGCCGAGAGCTCCTACAATGAGCAGTTCTTC. Encoded protein: CASSAESSYNEQFF. Based on the CDR3 plus reference TRBV7-9 and TRBJ2-1, the full variable domain is DTGVSQNPRHKITKRGQNVTFRCDPISEHNRLYWYRQTLGQGPEFLTYFQNEAQLEKSRLLSDRFSAERPKGSFSTLEIQRTEQGDSAMYLCASSAESSYNEQFFGPGTRLTVL.

CDR3 in amino acids: CASSLGAGRPDGYTF. CDR3 DNA: TGTGCCAGCAGCTTGGGGGCAGGGAGGCCTGATGGCTACACCTTC. The V and J genes are TRBV7-9 and TRBJ1-2, with D perhaps matching TRBD1 (6 bases). Trimming removed 3 bases from V and 6 bases from J, with 17 bases in between. The germline V gene has CDR1 SEHNR and CDR2 FQNEAQ (reference sequence). There are 15 residues in the CDR3.

The V and J genes are TRBV6-1 and TRBJ1-5; no reliable D call. With 4 bases removed from V and 0 bases from J, the gap between germline ends came to 10 bases. Germline CDR1 is MNHNS and CDR2 is SASEGT. The CDR3 is made up of 15 amino acids. The CDR3 protein is CASSGGLYSNQPQHF. The CDR3 DNA follows: TGTGCCAGCAGTGGTGGCTTATATAGCAATCAGCCCCAGCATTTT.

The rearrangement uses TRBV28 and TRBJ2-1; TRBD2 agrees at 11 bases. V was clipped by 5 bases and J by 9 bases; unmatched bases: 3. Per the germline V gene, CDR1 is MDHEN and CDR2 is SYDVKM. The CDR3 has 13 residues. The CDR3 here is CASSPGLAAEQFF. The CDR3 DNA is TGTGCCAGCAGTCCGGGACTAGCGGCTGAGCAGTTCTTC.

Notes on this clone: This specimen includes other DNA sequences encoding the same CDR3. V gene TRBV28 combines with J gene TRBJ2-7; the match to TRBD2 covers 11 bases. Germline CDR1 and CDR2: MDHEN and SYDVKM. The J segment lost 3 bases and the V segment lost 6 bases, leaving 4 bases of the junction unmatched. CDR3 length: 14 residues. CDR3 amino acids: CASRSTSGSYEQYF. DNA of the CDR3: TGTGCCAGCAGATCTACTAGCGGGAGCTACGAGCAGTACTTC.